A selection of T cell receptor beta chains follows, all from one sample in a study of shared clonotypes between healthy human individuals. Assay: immunoSEQ multiplex PCR; the TCRdb copy retains only in-frame clones and omits some. The sample lists 1,100,000 or so clones, around 78% occurring once. The sequenced sample consisted of memory CD4+ T cells from PBMCs. These receptor sequences come from a man younger than 35 in good health. Some clones in this sample may be carry-over from other donors' samples. Both conserved end residues are part of each CDR3.

j_call v_call cdr3_aa
. TRBV6-5 CASSYKLSYEQYF
TRBJ2-7 TRBV15 CATSRGGGGSGVQYF
TRBJ2-1 TRBV5-6 CASSPSSVEQFF
TRBJ2-7 TRBV28 CASSRTRYEQYF
TRBJ2-7 TRBV5-1 CASSSPGLAGGTAYEQYF
TRBJ2-3 TRBV10-3 CAISSSPGLAGAADTQYF
TRBJ2-5 TRBV5-1 CASSAGQIQETQYF
TRBJ1-2 TRBV27 CRATGPIYGYTF
TRBJ2-3 TRBV18 CASSHKLTSLTDTQYF
TRBJ1-1 TRBV9 CASSGDRSGTEAFF
TRBJ1-2 TRBV28 CASSSSRIYGYTF
TRBJ2-1 TRBV28 CASSSLRGEQFF
TRBJ1-2 TRBV4-2 CASSLAVPPYTF
TRBJ2-6 TRBV18 CASSPSMAAGANVLTF
TRBJ1-1 TRBV18 CASSTGTGLNTEAFF
TRBJ2-3 TRBV11-2 CASSLVAGADTQYF
TRBJ1-2 TRBV7-9 CAGSRQAYGYTF
TRBJ2-4 TRBV27 CASSFLAGTKNIQYF
TRBJ2-1 TRBV18 CASSPPPGGGYNEQFF
TRBJ2-7 TRBV4-1 CASSHELAGVNEQYF
TRBJ2-3 TRBV5-1 CASSLLSGRAIDTQYF
TRBJ2-1 TRBV9 CASSSLGSSYNEQFF
TRBJ2-3 TRBV14 CASSQEPRKGNTDTQYF
TRBJ2-2 TRBV5-8 CASSLVDDTGELFF
TRBJ2-1 TRBV7-3 CASSPGLAEYNEQFF
TRBJ1-4 TRBV30 CAWSQGQGANEKLFF
TRBJ2-6 TRBV2 CASGLGLAGGANVLTF
TRBJ1-2 TRBV19 CATRWGLSPNYGYTF
TRBJ1-2 TRBV18 CASSLRTGTDLGYTF
TRBJ2-6 TRBV28 CASSLFSGANVLTF
TRBJ1-1 TRBV2 CASSEEGHRNTEAFF
TRBJ2-3 TRBV6-4 CASRDRPGQGTDTQYF
TRBJ2-1 TRBV15 CATSKGLAVGREQFF
TRBJ1-2 TRBV13 CASSPGRDTYGYTF
TRBJ2-4 TRBV2 CASSGWQTVAKNIQYF
TRBJ2-6 TRBV5-1 CASSPTDSGANVLTF
TRBJ1-5 TRBV5-1 CASSLDGHYQPQHF
TRBJ2-1 TRBV29-1 CSVEGQGAYNEQFF
TRBJ2-3 TRBV5-1 CASSDTSGSTDTQYF
TRBJ2-1 TRBV11-3 CASSLDLTEQFF
TRBJ1-2 TRBV28 CASLMEQADYGYTF
TRBJ1-1 TRBV18 CASSPPGRDTEAFF
TRBJ2-2 TRBV11-2 CASTWTRGTGELFF
TRBJ2-7 TRBV5-1 CASSRDRPYEQYF
TRBJ1-4 TRBV11-2 CASSYRQGTNEKLFF
TRBJ1-2 TRBV7-2 CASSFRQAHISYGYTF
TRBJ2-7 TRBV6-6 CASLTEGGYEQYF
TRBJ2-1 TRBV6-1 CASSKQGVLADEQFF
TRBJ2-5 TRBV9 CASSARGLAGGETQYF
TRBJ1-1 TRBV4-1 CATSGTVNTEAFF
TRBJ2-7 TRBV6-6 CASRDRVYEQYF
TRBJ2-2 TRBV2 CASTRESGGELFF
TRBJ2-1 TRBV5-4 CASSRISVSSYNEQFF
TRBJ1-2 TRBV6-4 CARGTGEYGYTF
TRBJ2-7 TRBV6-4 CASPRGAAYEQYF
TRBJ2-7 TRBV28 CASIRTGKSYEQYF
TRBJ2-1 TRBV28 CASIYSLGLAGYNEQFF
TRBJ2-5 TRBV7-9 CASSLGVRRSQETQYF
TRBJ1-2 TRBV5-6 CASSAEDRGRGYTF